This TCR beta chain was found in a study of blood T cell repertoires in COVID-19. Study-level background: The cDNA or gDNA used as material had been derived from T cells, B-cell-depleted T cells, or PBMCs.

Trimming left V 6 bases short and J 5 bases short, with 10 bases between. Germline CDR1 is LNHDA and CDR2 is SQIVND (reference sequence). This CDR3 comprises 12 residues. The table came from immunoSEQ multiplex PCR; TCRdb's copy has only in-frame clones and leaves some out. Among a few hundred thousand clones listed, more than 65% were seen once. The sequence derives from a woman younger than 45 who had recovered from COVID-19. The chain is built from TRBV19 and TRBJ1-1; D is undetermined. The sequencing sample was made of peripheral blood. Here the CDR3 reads CASSFLGTEAFF. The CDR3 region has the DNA TGTGCCAGTAGCTTCCTAGGTACTGAAGCTTTCTTT.